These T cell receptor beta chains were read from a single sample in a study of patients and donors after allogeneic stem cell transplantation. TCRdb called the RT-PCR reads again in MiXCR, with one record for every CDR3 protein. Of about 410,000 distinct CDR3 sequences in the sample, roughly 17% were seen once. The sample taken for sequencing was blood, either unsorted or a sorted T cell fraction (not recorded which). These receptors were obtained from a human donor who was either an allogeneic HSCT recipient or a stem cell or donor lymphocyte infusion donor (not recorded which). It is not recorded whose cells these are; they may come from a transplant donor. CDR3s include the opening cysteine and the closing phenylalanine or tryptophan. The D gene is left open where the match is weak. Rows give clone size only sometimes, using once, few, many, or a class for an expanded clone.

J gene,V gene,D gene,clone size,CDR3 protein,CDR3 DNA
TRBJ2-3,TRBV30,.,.,CAWRKLGNTQYF,TGTGCCTGGCGGAAGTTGGGGAATACGCAGTATTTT
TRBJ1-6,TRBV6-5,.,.,CASSYGDRLNSPLHF,TGTGCCAGCAGTTATGGTGACAGACTTAATTCACCCCTCCACTTT
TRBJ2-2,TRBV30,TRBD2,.,CAWNPVAGGGTGELFF,TGTGCCTGGAATCCCGTAGCGGGAGGAGGCACCGGGGAGCTGTTTTTT
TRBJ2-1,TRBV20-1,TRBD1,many,CSAGLDRVQFF,TGCAGTGCTGGGCTGGACAGGGTGCAGTTCTTC
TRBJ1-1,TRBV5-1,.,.,CASSLRDKAFF,TGCGCCAGCAGCTTGAGGGATAAAGCTTTCTTT
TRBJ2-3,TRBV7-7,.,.,CASSAGTKSDTQYF,TGTGCTAGCAGCGCGGGGACAAAGTCAGATACGCAGTATTTT
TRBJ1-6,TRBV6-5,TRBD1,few,CASSYSTGGGFYNSPLHF,TGTGCCAGCAGTTACAGTACAGGGGGCGGATTCTATAATTCACCCCTCCACTTT
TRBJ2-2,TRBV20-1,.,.,CSATDRLKNTGELFF,TGCAGTGCCACGGACAGATTAAAGAACACCGGGGAGCTGTTTTTT
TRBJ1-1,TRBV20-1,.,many,CSARVNTEAFF,TGCAGTGCTAGGGTGAACACTGAAGCTTTCTTT
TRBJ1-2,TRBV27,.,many,CASPRARNDYGYTF,TGTGCCAGCCCTCGGGCCAGGAACGACTATGGCTACACCTTC
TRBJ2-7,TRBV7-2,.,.,CASSLAIDSYEQYF,TGTGCCAGCAGCTTAGCGATCGACTCCTACGAGCAGTACTTC
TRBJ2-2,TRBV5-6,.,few,CASSQGRGGHGELFF,TGTGCCAGCAGCCAGGGTAGGGGAGGTCACGGGGAGCTGTTTTTT
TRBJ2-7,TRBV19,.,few,CASSIAQGTSYEQYF,TGTGCCAGTAGTATAGCCCAAGGCACCTCCTACGAGCAGTACTTC
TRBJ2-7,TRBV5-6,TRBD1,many,CASNDATDRVYEQYF,TGTGCCAGCAACGATGCCACGGACAGGGTCTACGAGCAGTACTTC
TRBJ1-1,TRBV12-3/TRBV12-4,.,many,CASSSQATLNTEAFF,TGTGCCAGCAGCTCACAGGCGACCTTGAACACTGAAGCTTTCTTT
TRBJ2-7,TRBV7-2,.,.,CASSARADSYEQYF,TGTGCCAGCAGCGCCAGGGCGGATTCTTACGAGCAGTACTTC
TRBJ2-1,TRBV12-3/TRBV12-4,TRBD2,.,CASSLRASGGLSSYNEQFF,TGTGCCAGCAGTTTAAGGGCTAGCGGGGGCCTCAGCTCCTACAATGAGCAGTTCTTC
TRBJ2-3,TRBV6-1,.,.,CASSAIQGGTQYF,TGTGCCAGCAGTGCAATCCAAGGGGGTACGCAGTATTTT
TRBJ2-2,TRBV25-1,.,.,CASSEYPSVTNTGELFF,TGTGCCAGCAGTGAATATCCTTCCGTTACGAACACCGGGGAGCTGTTTTTT
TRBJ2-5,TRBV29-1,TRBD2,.,CSVAQGGLETQYF,TGCAGCGTAGCTCAGGGAGGGCTGGAGACCCAGTACTTC
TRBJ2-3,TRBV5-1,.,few,CASRVDTDTQYF,TGCGCCAGCAGGGTGGACACAGATACGCAGTATTTT
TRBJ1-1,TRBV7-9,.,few,CASSLTVQYTEAFF,TGTGCCAGCAGCTTAACGGTACAGTACACTGAAGCTTTCTTT
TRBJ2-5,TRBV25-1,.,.,CASSESGRGNGETQYF,TGTGCCAGCAGTGAATCAGGGAGAGGAAATGGAGAGACCCAGTACTTC
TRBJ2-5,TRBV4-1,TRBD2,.,CASSSPGTSGAQETQYF,TGCGCCAGCAGCTCTCCGGGGACTAGCGGAGCCCAAGAGACCCAGTACTTC
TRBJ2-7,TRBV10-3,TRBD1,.,CAISRDRLYEQYF,TGTGCCATCAGCCGGGACAGGCTCTACGAGCAGTACTTC
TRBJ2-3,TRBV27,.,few,CASSNRQVTQYF,TGTGCCAGCAGTAACCGACAGGTTACGCAGTATTTT
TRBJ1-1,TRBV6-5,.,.,CASSYFGRGTEAFF,TGTGCCAGCAGTTATTTTGGAAGGGGCACTGAAGCTTTCTTT
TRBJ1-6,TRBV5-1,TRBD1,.,CASSFGTGTGGSPLHF,TGCGCCAGCAGTTTTGGGACCGGGACAGGTGGTTCACCCCTCCACTTT
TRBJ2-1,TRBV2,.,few,CASSPGTVTNEQFF,TGTGCCAGCAGTCCCGGGACGGTGACCAATGAGCAGTTCTTC
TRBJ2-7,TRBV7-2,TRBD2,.,CASYEAGGKTYEQYF,TGTGCCAGCTACGAAGCGGGGGGGAAAACCTACGAGCAGTACTTC
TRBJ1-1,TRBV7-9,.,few,CASSKGVNTEAFF,TGTGCCAGCAGCAAGGGAGTGAACACTGAAGCTTTCTTT
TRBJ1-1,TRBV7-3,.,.,CASSLDRHTEAFF,TGTGCCAGCAGCTTGGATCGTCACACTGAAGCTTTCTTT
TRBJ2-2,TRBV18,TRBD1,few,CASSPLDRGFNTGELFF,TGTGCCAGCTCACCGTTGGACAGGGGATTTAACACCGGGGAGCTGTTTTTT
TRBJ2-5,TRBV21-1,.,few,CASSKETASGVGETQYF,TGTGCCAGCAGCAAAGAAACAGCTAGCGGGGTAGGAGAGACCCAGTACTTC
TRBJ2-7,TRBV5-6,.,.,CASSLEADTYEQYF,TGTGCCAGCAGCTTGGAGGCGGATACCTACGAGCAGTACTTC
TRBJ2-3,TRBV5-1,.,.,CASSLESVRTDTQYF,TGCGCCAGCAGCCTAGAAAGCGTAAGAACAGATACGCAGTATTTT
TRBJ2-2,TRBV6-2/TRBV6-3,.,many,CASSSLNTGELFF,TGTGCCAGCAGCTCCCTGAACACCGGGGAGCTGTTTTTT
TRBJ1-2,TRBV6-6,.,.,CASSYSSSQSYTF,TGTGCCAGCAGTTACTCGAGCTCCCAGAGCTACACCTTC
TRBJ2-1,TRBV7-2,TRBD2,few,CASTGGKSYNEQFF,TGTGCCAGCACCGGGGGGAAATCCTACAATGAGCAGTTCTTC
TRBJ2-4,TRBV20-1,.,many,CSAPLGKTSQYF,TGCAGTGCCCCACTAGGGAAAACATCCCAGTACTTC
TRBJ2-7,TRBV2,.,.,CASSETWDEYYEQYF,TGTGCCAGCAGCGAAACGTGGGATGAGTACTACGAGCAGTACTTC
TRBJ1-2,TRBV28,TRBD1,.,CASSSIRGRGYTF,TGTGCCAGCAGTTCAATCAGGGGGCGGGGCTACACCTTC
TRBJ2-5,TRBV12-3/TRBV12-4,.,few,CASSAAHRQETQYF,TGTGCCAGCAGTGCCGCCCACAGGCAAGAGACCCAGTACTTC
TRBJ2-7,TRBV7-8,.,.,CASSVLPGHPSYEQYF,TGTGCCAGCAGCGTACTACCGGGACACCCCTCCTACGAGCAGTACTTC
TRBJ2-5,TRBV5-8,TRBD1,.,CASSVPGGRETQYF,TGTGCCAGCAGCGTCCCAGGGGGCAGGGAGACCCAGTACTTC
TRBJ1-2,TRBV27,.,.,CASPNRGRFGYGYTF,TGTGCCAGCCCCAACCGGGGGCGCTTCGGCTATGGCTACACCTTC
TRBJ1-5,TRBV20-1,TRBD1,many,CSAKTGNSNQPQHF,TGCAGTGCCAAGACAGGGAATAGCAATCAGCCCCAGCATTTT
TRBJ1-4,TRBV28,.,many,CASSFDEKLFF,TGTGCCAGCAGTTTTGATGAAAAACTGTTTTTT
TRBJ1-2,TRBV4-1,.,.,CASSLPGTPQGYTF,TGCGCCAGCAGCCTGCCGGGGACACCCCAGGGCTACACCTTC
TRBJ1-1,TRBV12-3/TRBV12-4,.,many,CASSLRGLNTEAFF,TGCGCCAGCAGCTTGCGGGGTTTGAACACTGAAGCTTTCTTT
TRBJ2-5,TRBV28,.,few,CASSLVQAPNGETQYF,TGTGCCAGCAGTTTGGTACAGGCACCTAACGGAGAGACCCAGTACTTC
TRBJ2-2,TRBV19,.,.,CASSIVTGANTGELFF,TGTGCCAGTAGTATAGTTACGGGGGCGAACACCGGGGAGCTGTTTTTT
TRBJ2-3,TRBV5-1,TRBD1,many,CASSSGTGGSSTDTQYF,TGCGCCAGCAGTTCCGGGACAGGCGGTTCTAGCACAGATACGCAGTATTTT
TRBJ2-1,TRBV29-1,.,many,CSVEYNEQFF,TGCAGCGTTGAATACAATGAGCAGTTCTTC